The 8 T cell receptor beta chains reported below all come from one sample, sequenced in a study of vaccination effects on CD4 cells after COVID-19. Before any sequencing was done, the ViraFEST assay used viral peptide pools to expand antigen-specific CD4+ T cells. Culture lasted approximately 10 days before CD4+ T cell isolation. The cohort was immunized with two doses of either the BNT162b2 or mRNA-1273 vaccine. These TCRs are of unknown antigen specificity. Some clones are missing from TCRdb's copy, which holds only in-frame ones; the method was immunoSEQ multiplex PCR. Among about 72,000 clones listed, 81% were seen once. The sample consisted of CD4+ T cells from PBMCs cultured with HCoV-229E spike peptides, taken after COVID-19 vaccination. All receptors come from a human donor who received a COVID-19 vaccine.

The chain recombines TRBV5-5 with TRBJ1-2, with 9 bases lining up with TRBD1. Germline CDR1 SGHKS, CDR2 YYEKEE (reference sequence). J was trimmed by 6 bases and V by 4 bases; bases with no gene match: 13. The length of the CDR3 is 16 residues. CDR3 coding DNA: TGTGCCAGCAGCCTCACTTGGCGGACAGGGGACAATGGCTACACCTTC. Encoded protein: CASSLTWRTGDNGYTF. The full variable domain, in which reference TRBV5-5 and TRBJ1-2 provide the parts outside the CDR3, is DAGVTQSPTHLIKTRGQQVTLRCSPISGHKSVSWYQQVLGQGPQFIFQYYEKEERGRGNFPDRFSARQFPNYSSELNVNALLLGDSALYLCASSLTWRTGDNGYTFGSGTRLTVV.

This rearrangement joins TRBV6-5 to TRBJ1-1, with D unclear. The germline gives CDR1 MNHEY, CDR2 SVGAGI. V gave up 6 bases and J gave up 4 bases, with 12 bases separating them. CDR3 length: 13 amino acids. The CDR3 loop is CASRLFEGTEAFF. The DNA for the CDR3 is TGTGCCAGCAGACTTTTCGAGGGCACTGAAGCTTTCTTT.

The CDR3 loop reads CASSPQISTDTQYF. The CDR3, as DNA: TGCGCCAGCAGCCCCCAGATCAGCACAGATACGCAGTATTTT. This chain connects TRBV5-1 to TRBJ2-3; D remains ambiguous. The CDR3 has 14 amino acids. The V gene's germline CDR1 is SGHRS and CDR2 YFSETQ. V shed 4 bases and J shed 0 bases, with 9 bases lying between them.

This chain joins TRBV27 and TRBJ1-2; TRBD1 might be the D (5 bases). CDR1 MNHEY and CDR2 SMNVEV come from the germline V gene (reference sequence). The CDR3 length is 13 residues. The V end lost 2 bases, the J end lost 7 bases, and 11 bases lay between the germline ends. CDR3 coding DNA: TGTGCCAGCAGTTTAATCAGGGACCGTGGCTACACCTTC. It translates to CASSLIRDRGYTF.

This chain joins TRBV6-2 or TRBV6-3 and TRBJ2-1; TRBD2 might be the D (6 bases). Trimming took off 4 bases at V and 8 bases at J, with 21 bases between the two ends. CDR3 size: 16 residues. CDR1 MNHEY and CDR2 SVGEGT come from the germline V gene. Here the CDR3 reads CASSSRELRREDEQFF. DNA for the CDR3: TGTGCCAGCAGTTCCCGGGAACTTAGGAGGGAGGATGAGCAGTTCTTC.

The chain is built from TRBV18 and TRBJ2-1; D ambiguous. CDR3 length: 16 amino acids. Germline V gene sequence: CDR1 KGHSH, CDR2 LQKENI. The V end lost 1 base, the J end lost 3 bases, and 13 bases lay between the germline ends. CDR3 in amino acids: CASSPHPSSSYNEQFF. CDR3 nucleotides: TGTGCCAGCTCACCACATCCTTCATCTAGCTACAATGAGCAGTTCTTC. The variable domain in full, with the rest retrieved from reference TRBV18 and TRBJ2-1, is NAGVMQNPRHLVRRRGQEARLRCSPMKGHSHVYWYRQLPEEGLKFMVYLQKENIIDESGMPKERFSAEFPKEGPSILRIQQVVRGDSAAYFCASSPHPSSSYNEQFFGPGTRLTVL.

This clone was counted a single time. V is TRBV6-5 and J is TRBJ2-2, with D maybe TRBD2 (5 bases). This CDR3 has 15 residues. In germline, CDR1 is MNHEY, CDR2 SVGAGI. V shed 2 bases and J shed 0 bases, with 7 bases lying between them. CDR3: CASSYSGSNTGELFF. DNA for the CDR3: TGTGCCAGCAGTTACAGCGGTTCGAACACCGGGGAGCTGTTTTTT.

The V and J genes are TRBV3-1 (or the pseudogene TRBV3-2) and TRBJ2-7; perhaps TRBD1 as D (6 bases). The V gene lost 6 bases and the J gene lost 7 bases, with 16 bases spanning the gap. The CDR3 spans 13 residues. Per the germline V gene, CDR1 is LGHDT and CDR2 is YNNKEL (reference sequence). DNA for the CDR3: TGTGCCAGCAGGGCGACAGGCTCGTGGGAGCAGTACGTC. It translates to CASRATGSWEQYV.